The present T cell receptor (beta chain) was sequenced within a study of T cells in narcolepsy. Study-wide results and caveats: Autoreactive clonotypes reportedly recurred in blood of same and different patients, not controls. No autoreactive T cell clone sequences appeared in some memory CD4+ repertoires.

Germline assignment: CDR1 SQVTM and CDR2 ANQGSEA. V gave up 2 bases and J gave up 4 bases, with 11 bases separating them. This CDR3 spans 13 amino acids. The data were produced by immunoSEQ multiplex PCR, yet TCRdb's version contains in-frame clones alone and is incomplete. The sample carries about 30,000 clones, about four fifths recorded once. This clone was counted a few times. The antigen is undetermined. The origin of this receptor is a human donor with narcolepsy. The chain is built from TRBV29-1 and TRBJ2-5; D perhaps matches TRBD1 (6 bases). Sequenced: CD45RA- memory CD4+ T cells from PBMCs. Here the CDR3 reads CSVEPRGVETQYF. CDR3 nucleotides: TGCAGCGTTGAACCCAGGGGTGTAGAGACCCAGTACTTC.